The sequence of this T cell receptor (beta chain) was determined in a study of T cell changes during pregnancy in multiple sclerosis. Clones were read by immunoSEQ multiplex PCR, and TCRdb kept only the in-frame ones, dropping some. Among around 32,000 clones, about 89% were seen once, and the ten largest hold approximately 10%. This clone was recorded a few times. The V end was cut by 3 bases, the J end by 2 bases, with 12 bases between. The CDR3 is made up of 15 amino acids. Germline loops: CDR1 MRHNA, CDR2 SNTAGT. The sequencing used CD8+ T cells from peripheral blood mononuclear cells, collected in the third trimester of pregnancy. The V call is TRBV6-4, the J call TRBJ2-3, with D possibly matching TRBD2 (6 bases). The sequence came from a female donor with multiple sclerosis, enrolled in a pregnancy study. Written as DNA, the CDR3 is TGTGCCAGCAGTGAAAATAGCGGTGACACAGATACGCAGTATTTT. Protein sequence: CASSENSGDTDTQYF.